These T cell receptor beta chains were read from a single sample in a study of blood T cells in healthy people across ages. TCRdb analysed the 5' RACE reads with MiXCR anew, one entry per CDR3 protein. The table records over a million distinct CDR3 sequences, almost 25% of them present only once. This sample also belongs to another study, concerning T cells of mothers and their children.

The material sequenced was blood. These TCRs come from a girl under 10 years old in good health. The conserved cysteine and the conserved F or W are not part of the CDR3 here. The order of the fields is V gene, CDR3 protein.

>TRBV7-2
ASSSQDRDNQPQH
>TRBV27
ASSFRKRQGYNEQL
>TRBV20-1
SARVWGVDTQY
>TRBV20-1
SAQYQETQY
>TRBV7-9
ASSPGGIGTEAF
>TRBV5-1
ASSTTTGNYGYT
>TRBV11-2
ASSTPGDTQY
>TRBV29-1
SAGGNANQPQH
>TRBV6-2/TRBV6-3
ASSYSGGYNEQF
>TRBV10-1
ASSEVGEEQY
>TRBV7-9
ASSPLPSGRAQETQY
>TRBV4-1
ASSHRHGQGNEKLF
>TRBV18
ASSPPSTRGPVGDTQY
>TRBV28
ASSPQGGNTQY
>TRBV20-1
SARDLAGVGETQY
>TRBV6-5
ASRKGVGEKLF
>TRBV27
ASSPRGDNQPQH
>TRBV7-3
ASSLIQGAHEQF
>TRBV28
ASKRADSYNEQF
>TRBV29-1
SAGGPGGHEQY
>TRBV12-3/TRBV12-4
ASSLDRLNSPLH
>TRBV9
ASSALDRGDEKLF
>TRBV4-1
ASSPPLPDFEQF
>TRBV2
ASSVMPDTQY
>TRBV4-3
ASSQDRRGDSPLH
>TRBV6-6
ASSDRVVSPLH
>TRBV11-2
ASSPASALRPMYEQY